This T cell receptor (beta chain) stems from a study of control samples from healthy donors and cancer patients. The sample holds one count of this clone. Using immunoSEQ multiplex PCR, the repertoire was profiled, and TCRdb retains in-frame clones only, with some absent. Among about 160,000 clones listed, 94% were seen once. There are 15 residues in the CDR3. Germline V gene sequence: CDR1 SGHTA, CDR2 FQGNSA. Trimming took off 1 base at V and 2 bases at J, with 11 bases between the two ends. Material: PBMCs. The sequence came from a man aged 60-69 years with colorectal cancer. The chain is built from TRBV7-2 and TRBJ1-2; D possibly corresponds to TRBD1 (6 bases). The CDR3 loop reads CASSLERGQNYGYTF. The CDR3 region has the DNA TGTGCCAGCAGCTTAGAAAGGGGACAAAACTATGGCTACACCTTC.